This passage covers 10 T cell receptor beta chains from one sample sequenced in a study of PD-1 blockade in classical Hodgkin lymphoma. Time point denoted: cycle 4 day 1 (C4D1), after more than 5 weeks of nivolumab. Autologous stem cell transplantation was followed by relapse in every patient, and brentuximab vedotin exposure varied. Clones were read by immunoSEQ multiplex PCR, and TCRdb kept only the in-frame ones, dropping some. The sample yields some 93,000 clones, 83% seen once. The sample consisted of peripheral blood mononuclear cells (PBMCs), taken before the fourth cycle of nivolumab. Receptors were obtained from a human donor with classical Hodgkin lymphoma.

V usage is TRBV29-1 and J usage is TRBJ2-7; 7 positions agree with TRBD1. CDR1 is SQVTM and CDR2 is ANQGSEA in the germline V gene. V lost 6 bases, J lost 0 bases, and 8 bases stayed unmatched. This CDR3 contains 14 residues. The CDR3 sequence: CSVRGLSSSYEQYF. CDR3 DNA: TGCAGCGTAAGGGGGCTTTCGAGCTCCTACGAGCAGTACTTC.

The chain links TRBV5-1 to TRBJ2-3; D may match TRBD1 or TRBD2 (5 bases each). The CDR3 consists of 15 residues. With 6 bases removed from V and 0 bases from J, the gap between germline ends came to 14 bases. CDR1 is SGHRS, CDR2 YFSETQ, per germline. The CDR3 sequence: CASIRGPTSTDTQYF. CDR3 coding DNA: TGCGCCAGCATCCGGGGCCCTACCAGCACAGATACGCAGTATTTT.

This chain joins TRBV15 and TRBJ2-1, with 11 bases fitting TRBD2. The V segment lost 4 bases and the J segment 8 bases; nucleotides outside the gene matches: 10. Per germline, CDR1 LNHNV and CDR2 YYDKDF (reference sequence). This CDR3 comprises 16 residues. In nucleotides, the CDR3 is TGTGCCACCAGCACACGAACTAGCGGGAGAGTCGATGAGCAGTTCTTC. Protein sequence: CATSTRTSGRVDEQFF.

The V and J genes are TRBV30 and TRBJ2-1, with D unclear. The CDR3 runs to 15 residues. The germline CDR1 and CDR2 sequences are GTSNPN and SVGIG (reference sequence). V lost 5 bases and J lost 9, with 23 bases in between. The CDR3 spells CAWGRSGHPTGEQFF. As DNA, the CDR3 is TGTGCCTGGGGGCGGTCCGGCCACCCTACGGGTGAGCAGTTCTTC.

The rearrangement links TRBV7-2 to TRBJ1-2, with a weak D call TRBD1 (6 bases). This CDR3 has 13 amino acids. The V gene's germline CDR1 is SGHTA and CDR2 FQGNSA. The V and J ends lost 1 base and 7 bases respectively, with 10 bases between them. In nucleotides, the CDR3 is TGTGCCAGCAGCTTAGAGACAGGTGGTGGCTACACCTTC. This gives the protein CASSLETGGGYTF.

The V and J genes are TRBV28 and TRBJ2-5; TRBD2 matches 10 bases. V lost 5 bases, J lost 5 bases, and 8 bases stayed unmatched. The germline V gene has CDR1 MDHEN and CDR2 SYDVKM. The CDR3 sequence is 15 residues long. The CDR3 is CASSLQAGGGETQYF. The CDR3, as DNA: TGTGCCAGCAGTCTACAAGCGGGAGGGGGCGAGACCCAGTACTTC.

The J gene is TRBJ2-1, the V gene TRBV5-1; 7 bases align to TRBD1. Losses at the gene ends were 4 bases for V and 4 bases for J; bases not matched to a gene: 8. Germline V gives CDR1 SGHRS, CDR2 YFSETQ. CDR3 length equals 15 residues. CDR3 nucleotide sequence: TGCGCCAGCAGCATCTCCGGGACAGAATACAATGAGCAGTTCTTC. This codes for CASSISGTEYNEQFF.

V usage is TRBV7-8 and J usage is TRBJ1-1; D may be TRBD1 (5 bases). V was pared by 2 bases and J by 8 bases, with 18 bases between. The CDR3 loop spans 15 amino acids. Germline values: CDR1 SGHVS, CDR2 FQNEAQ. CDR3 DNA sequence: TGTGCCAGCAGCTTAAGGGGTCTCGGATTCGAGGAAGCTTTCTTT. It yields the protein CASSLRGLGFEEAFF.

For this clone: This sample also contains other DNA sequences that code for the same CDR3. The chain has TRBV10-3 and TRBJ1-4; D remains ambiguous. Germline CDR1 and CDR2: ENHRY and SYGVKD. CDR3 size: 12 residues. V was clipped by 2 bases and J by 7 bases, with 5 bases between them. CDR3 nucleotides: TGTGCCATCAGTGAGGGTCGTGAAAAACTGTTTTTT. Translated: CAISEGREKLFF.

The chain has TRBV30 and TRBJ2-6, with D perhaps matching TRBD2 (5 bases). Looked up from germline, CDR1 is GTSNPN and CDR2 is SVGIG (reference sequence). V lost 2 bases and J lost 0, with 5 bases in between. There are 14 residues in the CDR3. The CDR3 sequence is CAWSRGSGANVLTF. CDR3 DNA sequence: TGTGCCTGGAGTCGGGGCTCTGGGGCCAACGTCCTGACTTTC.